The 24 T cell receptor beta chains reported below all come from one sample, sequenced in a study of blood T cell repertoires in COVID-19. Assay: immunoSEQ multiplex PCR; the TCRdb copy retains only in-frame clones and omits some. The table has 300,000 or so clones, roughly 82% seen once. The sample was peripheral blood. The receptors stem from a woman in her 50s with acute or convalescent COVID-19.

The V call is TRBV27, the J call TRBJ2-1; 10 bases align to TRBD2. The CDR3 spans 15 residues. Germline values: CDR1 MNHEY, CDR2 SMNVEV (reference sequence). The junction had 5 bases not matched to a gene; V was cut back by 2 bases and J by 7 bases. CDR3 DNA sequence: TGTGCCAGCAGTTTAAGGAGCGGGAGGGGGAATGAGCAGTTCTTC. Its translation is CASSLRSGRGNEQFF.

V is TRBV30 and J is TRBJ1-1; D remains unclear. Trimming shortened V by 0 bases and J by 2 bases, and 13 bases separated the two germline ends. In germline, CDR1 is GTSNPN, CDR2 SVGIG (reference sequence). The CDR3 contains 15 residues. The CDR3 loop reads CAWSVGVIVNTEAFF. In nucleotides, the CDR3 is TGTGCCTGGAGTGTTGGAGTCATAGTAAACACTGAAGCTTTCTTT.

This rearrangement joins TRBV9 to TRBJ1-1; 10 bases agree with TRBD1. CDR1 is SGDLS, CDR2 YYNGEE, per germline. Trimming removed 1 base from V and 4 bases from J; junction bases left unmatched: 16. CDR3 length: 19 residues. The CDR3 DNA reads TGTGCCAGCAGCGTATCCAAAGTCCCGGGACAGGGGTGGGGCACTGAAGCTTTCTTT. It is translated as CASSVSKVPGQGWGTEAFF.

The chain recombines TRBV11-2 with TRBJ2-3; 8 nucleotides align to TRBD1. The germline V gene has CDR1 SGHAT and CDR2 FQNNGV. V was clipped by 1 base and J by 3 bases; unmatched bases: 9. The CDR3 loop spans 17 amino acids. The CDR3 spells CASSLVDRGISTDTQYF. CDR3 bases: TGTGCCAGCAGCTTAGTAGACAGGGGTATTAGTACAGATACGCAGTATTTT. Based on the CDR3 plus reference TRBV11-2 and TRBJ2-3, the full variable domain is EAGVAQSPRYKIIEKRQSVAFWCNPISGHATLYWYQQILGQGPKLLIQFQNNGVVDDSQLPKDRFSAERLKGVDSTLKIQPAKLEDSAVYLCASSLVDRGISTDTQYFGPGTRLTVL.

The sample holds a few counts of this clone. The chain recombines TRBV7-8 with TRBJ1-2; no definite D call. V lost 1 base, J lost 4 bases, and 13 bases lay in between. This CDR3 is 15 amino acids long. Germline V gene sequence: CDR1 SGHVS, CDR2 FQNEAQ. CDR3 amino acids: CASSLGTGAFYGYTF. DNA of the CDR3: TGTGCCAGCAGCTTAGGGACGGGAGCCTTCTATGGCTACACCTTC.

The chain uses TRBV18 and TRBJ2-1, with TRBD2 matching 10 bases. Germline V lookup: CDR1 KGHSH, CDR2 LQKENI. The V segment lost 0 bases and the J segment 2 bases; nucleotides outside the gene matches: 10. The CDR3 length is 19 residues. CDR3 loop: CASSPPGLARPSTYNEQFF. The DNA for the CDR3 is TGTGCCAGCTCACCACCGGGACTAGCGAGACCCTCGACCTACAATGAGCAGTTCTTC.

The chain has TRBV29-1 and TRBJ2-7, with TRBD2 matching over 10 bases. There are 17 residues in the CDR3. Germline lookup yields CDR1 SQVTM and CDR2 ANQGSEA. The junction had 16 bases not matched to a gene; V was cut back by 4 bases and J by 4 bases. CDR3 sequence reads: CSVVWTSGSHLSYEQYF. In DNA, the CDR3 is TGCAGCGTTGTGTGGACTAGCGGATCCCACCTATCGTACGAGCAGTACTTC.

V and J are TRBV6-6 and TRBJ1-1; TRBD1 is a possible D gene (6 bases). With 5 bases removed from V and 4 bases from J, the gap between germline ends came to 17 bases. Germline V gene sequence: CDR1 MNHNY, CDR2 SVGAGI (reference sequence). The CDR3 spans 15 residues. DNA for the CDR3: TGTGCCAGCAGTCGACCTACAGGGATAGGCACTGAAGCTTTCTTT. This translates into CASSRPTGIGTEAFF.

Comments on this clone: The sample carries other DNA sequences with the same CDR3. The chain carries TRBV27 and TRBJ2-1; D is unresolved. Trimming left V 6 bases short and J 0 bases short, with 6 bases between. There are 13 residues in the CDR3. CDR1 and CDR2 from the germline V gene are MNHEY and SMNVEV (reference sequence). CDR3 coding DNA: TGTGCCAGCAGCCTTAGCTCCTACAATGAGCAGTTCTTC. This gives the protein CASSLSSYNEQFF.

V is TRBV14 and J is TRBJ1-6; D is unresolved. This CDR3 spans 19 amino acids. The V and J ends lost 0 bases and 10 bases respectively, with 25 bases between them. The germline V gene encodes CDR1 SGHDN and CDR2 FVKESK. For the CDR3, the DNA is TGTGCCAGCAGCCAAGATTTCGCCTTGTTCGGTCTTACGGTCTCACCCCTCCACTTT. Amino acid sequence: CASSQDFALFGLTVSPLHF.

V usage is TRBV4-1 and J usage is TRBJ1-5; D gene uncertain. Germline V gene data show CDR1 as MGHRA and CDR2 as YSYEKL. V gave up 0 bases and J gave up 0 bases, with 15 bases separating them. CDR3 length: 18 residues. The DNA of the CDR3 is TGCGCCAGCAGCCAAGAGGAGGGAGGAGGAATTAGCAATCAGCCCCAGCATTTT. Its translation: CASSQEEGGGISNQPQHF.

The chain links TRBV10-3 to TRBJ1-1, with D uncertain. The CDR3 consists of 14 residues. Germline V gene sequence: CDR1 ENHRY, CDR2 SYGVKD. V was pared by 2 bases and J by 0 bases, with 7 bases between. In DNA, the CDR3 is TGTGCCATCAGTGAGAACAGCATGAACACTGAAGCTTTCTTT. Amino acids: CAISENSMNTEAFF.

The rearrangement links TRBV25-1 to TRBJ2-7, with 8 bases identical to TRBD1. There are 15 residues in the CDR3. The junction had 4 bases not matched to a gene; V was cut back by 3 bases and J by 0 bases. Germline lookup yields CDR1 MGHDK and CDR2 SYGVNS. Here the CDR3 DNA reads TGTGCCAGCAGTGATTGGACAGGGTACTCCTACGAGCAGTACTTC. Its translation: CASSDWTGYSYEQYF.

This chain connects TRBV6-1 to TRBJ1-2, with D perhaps matching TRBD1 (6 bases). The V gene's germline CDR1 is MNHNS and CDR2 SASEGT. The V end was cut by 1 base, the J end by 7 bases, with 10 bases between. This CDR3 is 13 amino acids long. Written as DNA, the CDR3 is TGTGCCAGCAGTGAAGACCAGGGGTTTGGCTACACCTTC. It encodes CASSEDQGFGYTF.

This rearrangement joins TRBV5-1 to TRBJ2-7; D gene ambiguous. Per the germline V gene, CDR1 is SGHRS and CDR2 is YFSETQ. The CDR3 sequence is 12 residues long. V was shortened by 4 bases and J by 3 bases, with 8 bases between the two germline ends. The DNA for the CDR3 is TGCGCCAGCAGCATCCAGGACTACGAGCAGTACTTC. Translated, it gives CASSIQDYEQYF.

The rearrangement links TRBV29-1 to TRBJ2-7; TRBD2 matches 9 bases. The CDR3 spans 12 residues. The ends lost 6 bases at V and 2 bases at J; junction bases unmatched: 2. Germline CDR1 is SQVTM and CDR2 is ANQGSEA. CDR3 bases: TGCAGCGTGACTAGCGGTACCTACGAGCAGTACTTC. Translating gives CSVTSGTYEQYF.

The V call is TRBV9, the J call TRBJ1-1, with D possibly being TRBD1 (6 bases). CDR1 is SGDLS and CDR2 is YYNGEE in the germline V gene. CDR3 size: 15 residues. The ends were cut back, 0 bases at V and 6 bases at J, with 15 bases in the middle. CDR3 in DNA: TGTGCCAGCAGCGTAGCCGGGGGGCAGTTCGCTGAAGCTTTCTTT. Protein product: CASSVAGGQFAEAFF.

The rearrangement uses TRBV19 and TRBJ2-6, with 8 nucleotides matching TRBD1. Trimming removed 5 bases from V and 4 bases from J; junction bases left unmatched: 13. CDR3 length: 18 residues. Germline loops: CDR1 LNHDA, CDR2 SQIVND (reference sequence). For the CDR3, the DNA is TGTGCCAGTAGTTATGCAGGGGGCGCGGGCTCGGGGGCCAACGTCCTGACTTTC. Translating gives CASSYAGGAGSGANVLTF.

V and J are TRBV20-1 and TRBJ2-7; 12 nucleotides match TRBD2. Germline assignment: CDR1 DFQATT and CDR2 SNEGSKA (reference sequence). V shed 3 bases, J shed 4 bases, and the junction held 7 bases outside the gene matches. This CDR3 has 15 amino acids. In DNA, the CDR3 is TGCAGTGCTAGTGTTACGGGGACTAGCGGGTACGAGCAGTACTTC. Its translation: CSASVTGTSGYEQYF.

This clone was counted a single time. The gene calls are TRBV18 and TRBJ2-6; 9 positions match TRBD1. CDR3 length equals 16 residues. V was clipped by 3 bases and J by 2 bases; unmatched bases: 2. Germline CDR1 reads KGHSH; CDR2 reads LQKENI. The CDR3 DNA reads TGTGCCAGCTCACCGAGGACAGGGGCTGGGGCCAACGTCCTGACTTTC. This translates into CASSPRTGAGANVLTF.

This chain joins TRBV25-1 and TRBJ2-6; D might be TRBD1 (6 bases). This CDR3 is 16 amino acids long. CDR1 MGHDK and CDR2 SYGVNS come from the germline V gene. Deletions cut 6 bases from V and 0 bases from J, with 12 bases between. The CDR3 region is CASSPTQGSGANVLTF. In nucleotides, the CDR3 is TGTGCCAGCAGCCCTACACAGGGCTCTGGGGCCAACGTCCTGACTTTC.

This clone has just a few counts. The chain joins TRBV19 to TRBJ1-5; 7 positions agree with TRBD1. The V segment lost 5 bases and the J segment 4 bases; nucleotides outside the gene matches: 8. From germline, CDR1 is LNHDA and CDR2 SQIVND (reference sequence). The CDR3 length is 15 residues. As DNA, the CDR3 is TGTGCCAGTAGTCCGGGACAGTGGACAAATCAGCCCCAGCATTTT. Encoded protein: CASSPGQWTNQPQHF.

The chain employs TRBV7-2 and TRBJ1-2; maybe TRBD1 (6 bases). The CDR3 is 12 amino acids. Trimming took 7 bases from V and 6 from J, leaving 12 bases between them. Germline values: CDR1 SGHTA, CDR2 FQGNSA. This chain's CDR3 is CASTLQGHGYTF. CDR3 coding DNA: TGTGCCAGCACCCTACAGGGTCATGGCTACACCTTC.

The chain recombines TRBV27 with TRBJ2-3; TRBD1 agrees at 8 bases. The CDR3 extends over 14 amino acids. The trim removed 8 bases at V and 2 bases at J, leaving 6 bases unmatched. The germline CDR1 and CDR2 sequences are MNHEY and SMNVEV (reference sequence). The CDR3 DNA reads TGTGCCAGCTCGGACAGGGCCCACACAGATACGCAGTATTTT. Translated, it gives CASSDRAHTDTQYF.